The 24 T cell receptor beta chains presented below share a single source sample, sequenced in a study of T cell responses to AZD1222 COVID-19 vaccine. Clones were read by immunoSEQ multiplex PCR, and TCRdb kept only the in-frame ones, dropping some. Counted here are around 160,000 clones, 94% occurring once; the ten biggest clones make up approximately 0.64%. Specimen: peripheral blood, collected on day 0 of AZD1222 vaccination. The source of these receptors is an adult in good health.

This clone has a single count. This chain joins TRBV5-1 and TRBJ1-1, with D tentatively TRBD1 (5 bases). The CDR3 totals 15 residues. Per the germline V gene, CDR1 is SGHRS and CDR2 is YFSETQ. V was cut by 4 bases and J by 1 base, with 14 bases left in between. CDR3 DNA: TGCGCCAGCAGCGTCCAGGGTGGGGGGAACACTGAAGCTTTCTTT. Its protein is CASSVQGGGNTEAFF.

V and J are TRBV30 and TRBJ1-1; 8 bases align to TRBD1. Germline V lookup: CDR1 GTSNPN, CDR2 SVGIG (reference sequence). With V trimmed by 2 bases and J by 6 bases, 5 bases remained unmatched. CDR3 length: 13 amino acids. The DNA for the CDR3 is TGTGCCTGGAGTTTGACAGGGGTTGCTGAAGCTTTCTTT. This codes for CAWSLTGVAEAFF.

This sequence joins TRBV2 and TRBJ1-2, with TRBD1 as a possible D gene (6 bases). In germline, CDR1 is SNHLY, CDR2 FYNNEI. V gave up 7 bases and J gave up 3 bases, with 9 bases separating them. There are 12 residues in the CDR3. In DNA form, the CDR3 reads TGTGCCAGCAAGGAGGGGGACTATGGCTACACCTTC. This gives the protein CASKEGDYGYTF.

CDR3 sequence: CASSFPGAVYEQYF. CDR3 in DNA: TGCGCCAGCAGCTTCCCTGGGGCAGTCTACGAGCAGTACTTC. V and J are TRBV5-1 and TRBJ2-7, with D perhaps matching TRBD1 (5 bases). Germline V gene data show CDR1 as SGHRS and CDR2 as YFSETQ. The CDR3 length is 14 residues. Trimming cost V 2 bases and J 3 bases, with 12 bases left between them.

CDR3 bases: TGTGCCATCAGTGATGGGGCCAACACTGAAGCTTTCTTT. The encoded protein is CAISDGANTEAFF. V gene TRBV10-3 combines with J gene TRBJ1-1; a weak D match, TRBD1 (5 bases). Germline CDR1 reads ENHRY; CDR2 reads SYGVKD. This CDR3 contains 13 residues. V was cut by 3 bases and J by 2 bases, with 7 bases left in between.

The chain carries TRBV6-1 and TRBJ1-1; D is uncertain. Between the trimmed V and J ends, which lost 0 bases and 0 bases, there was a span of 8 bases. The CDR3 extends over 15 amino acids. The germline CDR1 and CDR2 sequences are MNHNS and SASEGT. CDR3 in DNA: TGTGCCAGCAGTGAAGCGATACAGATGAACACTGAAGCTTTCTTT. It is translated as CASSEAIQMNTEAFF.

V usage is TRBV28 and J usage is TRBJ2-4; TRBD2 matches 11 bases. Germline V gene sequence: CDR1 MDHEN, CDR2 SYDVKM. This CDR3 comprises 19 residues. V gave up 6 bases and J gave up 0 bases; unmatched junction bases: 13. CDR3 protein: CASSPGLAVAALAKNIQYF. DNA of the CDR3: TGTGCCAGCAGCCCGGGACTAGCGGTCGCTGCATTAGCCAAAAACATTCAGTACTTC. Complete variable domain (other parts from reference TRBV28 and TRBJ2-4): DVKVTQSSRYLVKRTGEKVFLECVQDMDHENMFWYRQDPGLGLRLIYFSYDVKMKEKGDIPEGYSVSREKKERFSLILESASTNQTSMYLCASSPGLAVAALAKNIQYFGAGTRLSVL.

The V call is TRBV5-5, the J call TRBJ2-7; unclear D gene. V lost 1 base to trimming and J lost 2 bases, with 13 bases between them. The V gene's germline CDR1 is SGHKS and CDR2 YYEKEE (reference sequence). The CDR3 extends over 15 amino acids. The CDR3 DNA sequence: TGTGCCAGCAGCTTGTCGCAGAACGGCCCCTACGAGCAGTACTTC. Encoded protein: CASSLSQNGPYEQYF.

V gene TRBV4-1 combines with J gene TRBJ2-7; 8 bases map to TRBD2. CDR1 MGHRA and CDR2 YSYEKL come from the germline V gene. V shed 0 bases and J 4 bases; nucleotides not matched to a gene: 8. The CDR3 loop spans 16 amino acids. CDR3 in DNA: TGCGCCAGCAGCCAAGAGGGTAAGCGGGAGAAGTACGAGCAGTACTTC. Translating gives CASSQEGKREKYEQYF.

V and J are TRBV9 and TRBJ1-1, with TRBD1 matching over 7 bases. The V segment lost 4 bases and the J segment 11 bases; nucleotides outside the gene matches: 17. Germline V lookup: CDR1 SGDLS, CDR2 YYNGEE. The CDR3 spans 15 residues. The CDR3, as DNA: TGTGCCAGCAGCTTAGTCAGACAGGGTTACACGGAGGCTTTCTTT. Translation: CASSLVRQGYTEAFF.

This clone appeared a single time. V and J are TRBV3-1 (or the pseudogene TRBV3-2) and TRBJ2-7; D is possibly TRBD1 or TRBD2 (5 bases each). The germline V gene has CDR1 LGHDT and CDR2 YNNKEL (reference sequence). This CDR3 contains 14 residues. V lost 4 bases and J lost 5, with 15 bases in between. The CDR3 region is CASSPNMGEHEQYF. The CDR3 region has the DNA TGTGCCAGCAGCCCCAATATGGGGGAGCACGAGCAGTACTTC.

V is TRBV5-1 and J is TRBJ1-1, with D tentatively TRBD1 (5 bases). Germline CDR1 SGHRS, CDR2 YFSETQ. V lost 4 bases and J 5 bases, leaving 15 bases between the germline ends. CDR3 length: 14 residues. This CDR3 reads CASSGGPVDTEAFF. CDR3 DNA: TGCGCCAGCAGCGGGGGACCGGTAGATACTGAAGCTTTCTTT. Supplemented by reference TRBV5-1 and TRBJ1-1, the full variable domain reads KAGVTQTPRYLIKTRGQQVTLSCSPISGHRSVSWYQQTPGQGLQFLFEYFSETQRNKGNFPGRFSGRQFSNSRSEMNVSTLELGDSALYLCASSGGPVDTEAFFGQGTRLTVV.

This clone has only one observation. The J gene is TRBJ1-1, the V gene TRBV27, with D unclear. This CDR3 has 15 residues. The V and J ends lost 3 bases and 1 base respectively, with 12 bases between them. Per the germline V gene, CDR1 is MNHEY and CDR2 is SMNVEV (reference sequence). The CDR3 DNA follows: TGTGCCAGCAGTTTCACGCTACTCAAGAACACTGAAGCTTTCTTT. This translates into CASSFTLLKNTEAFF.

J is TRBJ1-2 and V is TRBV11-2, with D unresolved. The CDR3 length is 14 residues. The V gene's germline CDR1 is SGHAT and CDR2 FQNNGV. Trimming took off 5 bases at V and 2 bases at J, with 12 bases between the two ends. Here the CDR3 DNA reads TGTGCCAGCAGCGTTTCTCCTGAGAACTATGGCTACACCTTC. Translating gives CASSVSPENYGYTF.

The V gene is TRBV5-1, the J gene TRBJ2-1; TRBD2 agrees at 9 bases. Germline V gene data show CDR1 as SGHRS and CDR2 as YFSETQ. J was trimmed by 0 bases and V by 1 base; bases with no gene match: 5. CDR3 size: 17 residues. The CDR3, as DNA: TGCGCCAGCAGCTTGTGGGCGGGAGGGCCCTCCTACAATGAGCAGTTCTTC. It yields the protein CASSLWAGGPSYNEQFF.

The V and J genes are TRBV19 and TRBJ2-1; D is possibly TRBD2 (6 bases). Trimming stripped 7 bases from V and 10 bases from J, with 11 bases between. Germline V gene sequence: CDR1 LNHDA, CDR2 SQIVND (reference sequence). The CDR3 loop spans 11 amino acids. The CDR3 here is CASTNGGEQFF. In DNA form, the CDR3 reads TGTGCCAGTACCAATGGGGGGGAGCAGTTCTTC.

This chain links TRBV7-2 with TRBJ1-2, with a weak D call TRBD1 (6 bases). CDR1 is SGHTA and CDR2 is FQGNSA in the germline V gene. The CDR3 covers 12 residues. V shed 4 bases and J shed 8 bases, with 11 bases lying between them. CDR3 protein: CASSSGERGYTF. CDR3 sequence (DNA): TGTGCCAGCAGCTCAGGGGAGAGAGGCTACACCTTC.

The chain links TRBV7-9 to TRBJ2-2, with 9 positions matching TRBD1. With V trimmed by 5 bases and J by 1 base, 2 bases remained unmatched. The CDR3 extends over 15 amino acids. In germline, CDR1 is SEHNR, CDR2 FQNEAQ (reference sequence). This chain's CDR3 is CASSMGQGNTGELFF. The DNA for the CDR3 is TGTGCCAGCAGCATGGGACAGGGGAACACCGGGGAGCTGTTTTTT. The full variable domain, with the rest looked up from reference TRBV7-9 and TRBJ2-2, is DTGVSQNPRHKITKRGQNVTFRCDPISEHNRLYWYRQTLGQGPEFLTYFQNEAQLEKSRLLSDRFSAERPKGSFSTLEIQRTEQGDSAMYLCASSMGQGNTGELFFGEGSRLTVL.

This chain connects TRBV29-1 to TRBJ1-1, with D uncertain. The CDR3 is made up of 13 amino acids. Trimming removed 2 bases at V and 3 bases at J, with 10 bases between. Germline-derived CDR1 and CDR2 are SQVTM and ANQGSEA. CDR3 bases: TGCAGCGTTGAAACCGGACGTTACACTGAAGCTTTCTTT. Residues: CSVETGRYTEAFF. The entire variable domain, with the rest obtained from reference TRBV29-1 and TRBJ1-1, is as follows: SAVISQKPSRDICQRGTSLTIQCQVDSQVTMMFWYRQQPGQSLTLIATANQGSEATYESGFVIDKFPISRPNLTFSTLTVSNMSPEDSSIYLCSVETGRYTEAFFGQGTRLTVV.

The chain's CDR3 is CASSSPSYSNQPQHF. The CDR3 DNA is TGTGCCAGCAGCTCACCCTCCTATAGCAATCAGCCCCAGCATTTT. V and J are TRBV6-5 and TRBJ1-5; the D is unclear. Germline loops: CDR1 MNHEY, CDR2 SVGAGI. This CDR3 is 15 amino acids long. V lost 6 bases, J lost 0 bases, and 12 bases lay in between.

This chain links TRBV5-4 with TRBJ2-1; 10 nucleotides match TRBD2. The CDR3 has 16 residues. With 4 bases clipped from V and 6 bases from J, the junction kept 10 bases outside the gene matches. Germline CDR1 SGHNT, CDR2 YYREEE (reference sequence). The CDR3 protein is CASSASFSGRRNEQFF. The CDR3 coding sequence is TGTGCCAGCAGCGCCTCTTTTAGCGGGAGGCGCAATGAGCAGTTCTTC.

The chain links TRBV6-5 to TRBJ1-5; 10 positions agree with TRBD1. The CDR3 spans 14 residues. The V segment lost 6 bases and the J segment 6 bases; nucleotides outside the gene matches: 5. Germline lookup yields CDR1 MNHEY and CDR2 SVGAGI. The CDR3 region has the DNA TGTGCCAGCAGCTACCGGGACAGGGGTCAGCCCCAGCATTTT. This encodes CASSYRDRGQPQHF.

The chain carries TRBV9 and TRBJ1-5; the D gene is possibly TRBD1 (5 bases). Per germline, CDR1 SGDLS and CDR2 YYNGEE. The CDR3 runs to 14 residues. Trimming pared 3 bases from V and 3 bases from J, leaving 10 bases between. The CDR3 nucleotides are TGTGCCAGCAGCGCCCAGGGATCCAATCAGCCCCAGCATTTT. This encodes CASSAQGSNQPQHF.

The rearrangement uses TRBV28 and TRBJ1-5; D might be TRBD1 (5 bases). This CDR3 has 16 amino acids. CDR1 is MDHEN and CDR2 is SYDVKM in the germline V gene. V lost 7 bases, J lost 1 base, and 17 bases lay in between. CDR3 in amino acids: CASNQPRTPSNQPQHF. The CDR3 bases are TGTGCCAGCAATCAACCCCGGACACCCAGCAATCAGCCCCAGCATTTT.